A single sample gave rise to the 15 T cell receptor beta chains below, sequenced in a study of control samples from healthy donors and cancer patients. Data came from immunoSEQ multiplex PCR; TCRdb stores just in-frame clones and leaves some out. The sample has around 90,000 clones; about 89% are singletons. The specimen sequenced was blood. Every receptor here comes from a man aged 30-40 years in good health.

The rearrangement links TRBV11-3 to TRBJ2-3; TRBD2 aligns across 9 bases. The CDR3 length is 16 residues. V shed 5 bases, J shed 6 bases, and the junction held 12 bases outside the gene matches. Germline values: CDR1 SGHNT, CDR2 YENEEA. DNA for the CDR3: TGTGCCAGCAGCCGCCGGGGCGGGGGGGCCGTGGATACGCAGTATTTT. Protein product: CASSRRGGGAVDTQYF. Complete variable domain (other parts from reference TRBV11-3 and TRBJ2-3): EAGVVQSPRYKIIEKKQPVAFWCNPISGHNTLYWYLQNLGQGPELLIRYENEEAVDDSQLPKDRFSAERLKGVDSTLKIQPAELGDSAVYLCASSRRGGGAVDTQYFGPGTRLTVL.

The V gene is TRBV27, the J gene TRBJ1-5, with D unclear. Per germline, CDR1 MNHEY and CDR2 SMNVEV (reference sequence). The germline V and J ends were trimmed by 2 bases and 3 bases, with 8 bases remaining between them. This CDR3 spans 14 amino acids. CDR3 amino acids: CASSLGRVNQPQHF. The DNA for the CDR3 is TGTGCCAGCAGTTTAGGAAGGGTCAATCAGCCCCAGCATTTT.

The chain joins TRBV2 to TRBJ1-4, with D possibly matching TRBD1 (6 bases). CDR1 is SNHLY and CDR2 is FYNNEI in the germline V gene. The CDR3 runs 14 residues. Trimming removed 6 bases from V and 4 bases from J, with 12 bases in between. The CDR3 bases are TGTGCCAGCAGCTTGTGGGGGCGTAATGAAAAACTGTTTTTT. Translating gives CASSLWGRNEKLFF.

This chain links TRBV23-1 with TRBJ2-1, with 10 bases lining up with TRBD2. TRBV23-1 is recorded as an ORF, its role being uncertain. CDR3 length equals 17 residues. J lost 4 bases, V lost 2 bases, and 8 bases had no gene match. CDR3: CASSQILQGLAYNEQFF. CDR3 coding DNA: TGCGCCAGCAGTCAAATCCTCCAGGGACTAGCGTACAATGAGCAGTTCTTC.

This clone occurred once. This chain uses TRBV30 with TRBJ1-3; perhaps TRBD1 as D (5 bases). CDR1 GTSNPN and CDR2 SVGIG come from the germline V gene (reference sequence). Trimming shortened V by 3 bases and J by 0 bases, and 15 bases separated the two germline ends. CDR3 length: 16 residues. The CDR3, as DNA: TGTGCCTGGAGCGCCATACGGGGGAGCTCTGGAAACACCATATATTTT. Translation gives CAWSAIRGSSGNTIYF.

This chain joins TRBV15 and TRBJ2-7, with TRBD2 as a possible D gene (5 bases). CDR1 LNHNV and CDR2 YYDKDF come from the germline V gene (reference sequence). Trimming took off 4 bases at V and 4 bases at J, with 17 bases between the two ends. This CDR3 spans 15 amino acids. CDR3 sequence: CATSKVKSGIYEQYV. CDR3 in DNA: TGTGCCACCAGCAAGGTGAAATCGGGGATTTACGAGCAGTACGTC.

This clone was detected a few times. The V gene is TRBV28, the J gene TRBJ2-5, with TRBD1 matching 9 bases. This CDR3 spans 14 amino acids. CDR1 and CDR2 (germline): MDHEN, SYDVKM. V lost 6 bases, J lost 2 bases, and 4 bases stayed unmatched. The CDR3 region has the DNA TGTGCCAGCAGCATCGGACAGGGGCAAGAGACCCAGTACTTC. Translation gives CASSIGQGQETQYF.

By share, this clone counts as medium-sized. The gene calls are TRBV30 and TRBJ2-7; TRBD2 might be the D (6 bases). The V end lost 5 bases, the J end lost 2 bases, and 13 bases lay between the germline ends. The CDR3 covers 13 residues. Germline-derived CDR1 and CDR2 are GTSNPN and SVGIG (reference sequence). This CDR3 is CAWSHSGPYEQYV. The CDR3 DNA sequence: TGTGCCTGGTCCCATAGCGGTCCCTACGAGCAGTACGTC.

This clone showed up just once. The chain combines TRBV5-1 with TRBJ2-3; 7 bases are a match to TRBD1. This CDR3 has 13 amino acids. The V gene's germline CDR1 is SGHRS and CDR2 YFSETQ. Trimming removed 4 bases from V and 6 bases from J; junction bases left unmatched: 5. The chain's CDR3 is CASSRGGEDTQYF. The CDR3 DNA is TGCGCCAGCAGCCGAGGGGGCGAGGATACGCAGTATTTT.

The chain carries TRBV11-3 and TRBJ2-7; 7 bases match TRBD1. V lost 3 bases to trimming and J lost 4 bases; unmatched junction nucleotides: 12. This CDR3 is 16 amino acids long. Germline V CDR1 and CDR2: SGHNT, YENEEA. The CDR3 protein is CASSFIPETGIYEQYV. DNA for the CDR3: TGTGCCAGCAGCTTTATCCCTGAGACAGGGATTTACGAGCAGTACGTC.

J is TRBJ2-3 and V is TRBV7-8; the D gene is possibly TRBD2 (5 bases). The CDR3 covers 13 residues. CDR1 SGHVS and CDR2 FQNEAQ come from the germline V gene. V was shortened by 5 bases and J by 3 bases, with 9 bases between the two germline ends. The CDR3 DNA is TGTGCCAGCAGCGCGCCGGGGACAGATACGCAGTATTTT. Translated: CASSAPGTDTQYF.

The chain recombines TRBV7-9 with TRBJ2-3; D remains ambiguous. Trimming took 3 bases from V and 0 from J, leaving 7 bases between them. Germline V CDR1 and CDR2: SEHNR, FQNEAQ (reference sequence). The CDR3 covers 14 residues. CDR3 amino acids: CASSLSISTDTQYF. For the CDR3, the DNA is TGTGCCAGCAGCTTGTCAATAAGCACAGATACGCAGTATTTT.

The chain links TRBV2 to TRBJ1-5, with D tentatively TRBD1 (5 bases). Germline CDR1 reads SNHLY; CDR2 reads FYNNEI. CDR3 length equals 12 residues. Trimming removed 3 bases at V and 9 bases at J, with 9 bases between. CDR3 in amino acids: CASSEGGTPQHF. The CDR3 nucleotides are TGTGCCAGCAGTGAGGGGGGGACGCCCCAGCATTTT.

Written as DNA, the CDR3 is TGTGCCTCCCGGGAGTTCAGCACAGATACGCAGTATTTT. Translating it yields CASREFSTDTQYF. The chain combines TRBV27 with TRBJ2-3, with a tentative D call TRBD2 (6 bases). The germline gives CDR1 MNHEY, CDR2 SMNVEV (reference sequence). Trimming removed 11 bases at V and 0 bases at J, with 12 bases between. The CDR3 totals 13 residues.

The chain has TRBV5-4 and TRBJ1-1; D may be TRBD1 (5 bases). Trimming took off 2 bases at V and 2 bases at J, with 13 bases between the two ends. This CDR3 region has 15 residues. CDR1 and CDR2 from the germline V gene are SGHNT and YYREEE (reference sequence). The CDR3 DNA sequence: TGTGCCAGCAGCTTCCCCGTGGGGGGAAACACTGAAGCTTTCTTT. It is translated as CASSFPVGGNTEAFF.